The table lists the clone carrying this T cell receptor beta chain with a count of one. Its antigen is currently unknown. Generated by immunoSEQ multiplex PCR, the TCRdb table keeps only in-frame clones and is missing some. The table lists roughly 52,000 clones, around 93% of them singletons. The donors were members of the validation cohort comprising about 120 subjects, separate from the roughly 700-subject first cohort. The data are from a study of cytomegalovirus exposure and HLA in healthy donors. Whole-study findings and limits: Cytomegalovirus-associated status was assigned to around 160 TCR beta chains. The tendency of first-cohort TCR clusters to co-occur in the roughly 110 validation repertoires was the finding of a later analysis.

The sequence was obtained from a woman aged 18-29 years in good health and CMV-seropositive. The sequenced sample consisted of PBMCs.

As DNA, the CDR3 is TGTGCCAGCAGCTTAGGACAGGGTGCACACTCTGGGGCCAACGTCCTGACTTTC. Encoded protein: CASSLGQGAHSGANVLTF. V and J are TRBV7-7 and TRBJ2-6, with 7 nucleotides matching TRBD1. V shed 1 base, J shed 0 bases, and the junction held 6 bases outside the gene matches. This CDR3 region has 18 residues. Germline CDR1 and CDR2: SSHAT and FNYEAQ (reference sequence).